The rows below give T cell receptor beta chains drawn from one sample of a study of blood T cells in healthy people across ages. Each CDR3 protein gets one entry after TCRdb re-called the 5' RACE reads with MiXCR. The profile shows about 580,000 distinct CDR3 sequences, roughly 48% of them singletons. The sample comprised blood. These receptors came from a man of 80 years or more in good health. The CDR3 runs from the conserved cysteine through the conserved F or W. D genes are given only for firm matches. Some rows mark clone size as missing; the rest say once, few, many or name a class of expanded clone.

V: TRBV28; D: .; size: .; J: TRBJ1-6; DNA: TGTGCATCATCCCGGGGGAGGGACTCACCCCTCCACTTT; CDR3: CASSRGRDSPLHF
V: TRBV28; D: .; size: .; J: TRBJ1-2; DNA: TGTGCCAGCAGTTTAGTGCAGGGGAACTATGGCTACACCTTC; CDR3: CASSLVQGNYGYTF
V: TRBV6-6; D: TRBD1; size: few; J: TRBJ1-1; DNA: TGTGCCAGCAGGACGGGGACAGGCGGGGTGAACACTGAAGCTTTCTTT; CDR3: CASRTGTGGVNTEAFF
V: TRBV29-1; D: .; size: few; J: TRBJ2-5; DNA: TGCAGCGTTGAATCCCCCCAGGGGGAGGGAGGCGAGACCCAGTACTTC; CDR3: CSVESPQGEGGETQYF
V: TRBV7-7; D: TRBD1; size: .; J: TRBJ2-1; DNA: TGTGCTAGCAGCTCGGGGACAGGGGGGTTAGCCGAGCAGTTCTTC; CDR3: CASSSGTGGLAEQFF
V: TRBV18; D: TRBD2; size: once; J: TRBJ2-5; DNA: TGTGCCAGCTCACCCCCTACACTAGCGGGAGGCGGTGGGCAGTACTTC; CDR3: CASSPPTLAGGGGQYF
V: TRBV5-1; D: .; size: .; J: TRBJ2-1; DNA: TGCGCCAGCAGCAACGGACAGAAATCCTACAATGAGCAGTTCTTC; CDR3: CASSNGQKSYNEQFF
V: TRBV4-1; D: TRBD2; size: .; J: TRBJ2-2; DNA: TGCGCCAGCAGCCCAGGTGGGGCGGGGGAGAACACCGGGGAGCTGTTTTTT; CDR3: CASSPGGAGENTGELFF
V: TRBV19; D: .; size: .; J: TRBJ1-1; DNA: TGTGCCAGTTTTACTCACACTGAAGCTTTCTTT; CDR3: CASFTHTEAFF
V: TRBV14; D: .; size: .; J: TRBJ2-5; DNA: TGTGCCAGCAGCCAAGATCTGGGTAGGCATGAGCAGTACTTC; CDR3: CASSQDLGRHEQYF
V: TRBV20-1; D: TRBD1; size: .; J: TRBJ1-2; DNA: TGCAGTGGACAGGGGACAGGGGGCTTGGGCTACACCTTC; CDR3: CSGQGTGGLGYTF
V: TRBV3-1; D: .; size: .; J: TRBJ1-4; DNA: TGTGCCAGCAGCCCACGAGGTAGCAAGGGTGGGGAAAAACTGTTTTTT; CDR3: CASSPRGSKGGEKLFF
V: TRBV12-3/TRBV12-4; D: TRBD2; size: .; J: TRBJ2-5; DNA: TGTGCCAGCAGTTTGAGTAGCGGGGGCCAAGAGACCCAGTACTTC; CDR3: CASSLSSGGQETQYF
V: TRBV25-1; D: .; size: .; J: TRBJ2-1; DNA: TGTGCCAGCACAACAGGGTGGAATGAGCAGTTCTTC; CDR3: CASTTGWNEQFF
V: TRBV6-5; D: .; size: .; J: TRBJ2-3; DNA: TGTGCCAGCAGTTACTCCCCCATTCCCACAGATACGCAGTATTTT; CDR3: CASSYSPIPTDTQYF
V: TRBV20-1; D: .; size: few; J: TRBJ1-1; DNA: TGCAGTGCTAGGCGTGGTTCGAACACTGAAGCTTTCTTT; CDR3: CSARRGSNTEAFF
V: TRBV9; D: .; size: .; J: TRBJ1-5; DNA: TGTGCCAGCAGCGTCCACGACAGAAATCAGCCCCAGCATTTT; CDR3: CASSVHDRNQPQHF
V: TRBV20-1; D: .; size: few; J: TRBJ2-6; DNA: TGCAGTGCTATGGGCTTGAGGGTCCTGACTTTC; CDR3: CSAMGLRVLTF
V: TRBV6-2/TRBV6-3; D: TRBD2; size: once; J: TRBJ2-1; DNA: TGTGCCAGCACCCAGGTAGCGGGAGGTAATGAGCAGTTCTTC; CDR3: CASTQVAGGNEQFF
V: TRBV4-3; D: .; size: .; J: TRBJ2-1; DNA: TGCGCCAGCTCCAGGGGCCGAGGGGGGGCTGGTAATGAGCAGTTCTTC; CDR3: CASSRGRGGAGNEQFF
V: TRBV20-1; D: TRBD1; size: once; J: TRBJ2-7; DNA: TGCAGTGCAGGGACAGGAACCTACAATGAGCAGTACTTC; CDR3: CSAGTGTYNEQYF
V: TRBV5-1; D: .; size: .; J: TRBJ2-1; DNA: TGCGCCAGCAGCTTGGTTGGGGTTAGCGAGGAAAATGAGCAGTTCTTC; CDR3: CASSLVGVSEENEQFF
V: TRBV20-1; D: .; size: few; J: TRBJ2-7; DNA: TGCAGTGCTATCCGGGTTTTAGGGGCCGAGTCCTACGAGCAGTACTTC; CDR3: CSAIRVLGAESYEQYF
V: TRBV10-3; D: TRBD2; size: .; J: TRBJ2-5; DNA: TGTGCCATCAGTGACGAGCGGGGGGCGGAGACCCAGTACTTC; CDR3: CAISDERGAETQYF
V: TRBV29-1; D: .; size: few; J: TRBJ1-2; DNA: TGCAGCGTTAGACAGGAATCTCGGGATGGCTACACCTTC; CDR3: CSVRQESRDGYTF
V: TRBV7-2; D: .; size: .; J: TRBJ2-7; DNA: TGTGCCAGCAGCTTAGTAATAGCGAGCTCCTACGAGCAGTACTTC; CDR3: CASSLVIASSYEQYF
V: TRBV10-3; D: .; size: .; J: TRBJ2-7; DNA: TGTGCCATCGGCCGGGAAAACTACGAGCAGTACTTC; CDR3: CAIGRENYEQYF
V: TRBV3-1; D: .; size: .; J: TRBJ1-4; DNA: TGTGCCAGCAGCCCAGGTCACAGTCCGGCCCACGGTAATGAAAAACTGTTTTTT; CDR3: CASSPGHSPAHGNEKLFF
V: TRBV7-9; D: .; size: .; J: TRBJ2-1; DNA: TGTGCCAGCAGCTCATTTCGCTTGGGGGGGCCCGGCAATGAGCAGTTCTTC; CDR3: CASSSFRLGGPGNEQFF
V: TRBV28; D: TRBD1; size: few; J: TRBJ2-1; DNA: TGTGCCAGCAGCCCCGCGGGACAGGGGGATGAGCAGTTCTTC; CDR3: CASSPAGQGDEQFF
V: TRBV12-3/TRBV12-4; D: TRBD2; size: few; J: TRBJ2-3; DNA: TGTGCCAGCAGTTTGGCGGGAGTGGTGGATACGCAGTATTTT; CDR3: CASSLAGVVDTQYF
V: TRBV3-1; D: .; size: few; J: TRBJ1-2; DNA: TGTGCCAGCAGCCATCGGGCCACTAACTATGGCTACACCTTC; CDR3: CASSHRATNYGYTF
V: TRBV20-1; D: .; size: .; J: TRBJ1-1; DNA: TGCAGTGCTAGCACAGGCATCATTTGGGACACTGAAGCTTTCTTT; CDR3: CSASTGIIWDTEAFF
V: TRBV6-5; D: TRBD2; size: .; J: TRBJ2-7; DNA: TGTGCCAGCAGTTTAACTAGCGAGGCCTACAATGAGCAGTACTTC; CDR3: CASSLTSEAYNEQYF
V: TRBV29-1; D: .; size: .; J: TRBJ2-4; DNA: TGCAGCGTTGAGGTACGGGGAGTGGACATTCAGTACTTC; CDR3: CSVEVRGVDIQYF
V: TRBV7-9; D: .; size: many; J: TRBJ2-7; DNA: TGTGCCAGCAGCTTAGGGGCGGAGGGGTCCCACGAGCAGTACTTC; CDR3: CASSLGAEGSHEQYF
V: TRBV7-3; D: TRBD2; size: .; J: TRBJ2-1; DNA: TGTGCCAGCAGCTTAGGACGGCCGGCGGGGGGTGAGCAGTTCTTC; CDR3: CASSLGRPAGGEQFF
V: TRBV7-2; D: TRBD2; size: .; J: TRBJ2-3; DNA: TGTGCCAGCAGCCCTGGACTAGCGGGGATGGATACGCAGTATTTT; CDR3: CASSPGLAGMDTQYF
V: TRBV7-2; D: TRBD2; size: .; J: TRBJ2-3; DNA: TGTGCCAGCAGCTTAGCCGAGCGGGAGTTCCGAGATACGCAGTATTTT; CDR3: CASSLAEREFRDTQYF
V: TRBV7-9; D: .; size: many; J: TRBJ2-3; DNA: TGTGCCAGCAGCACCCCGAGGGGTCTTGGGGTAGATACGCAGTATTTT; CDR3: CASSTPRGLGVDTQYF
V: TRBV10-3; D: TRBD2; size: .; J: TRBJ2-4; DNA: TGTGCCATCAGTGGGGACTACGGGCAAAACATTCAGTACTTC; CDR3: CAISGDYGQNIQYF
V: TRBV24-1; D: .; size: .; J: TRBJ2-7; DNA: TGTGCCACCAGTGGAATCCGGGGCCGAACTTACGAGCAGTACTTC; CDR3: CATSGIRGRTYEQYF
V: TRBV27; D: .; size: .; J: TRBJ2-7; DNA: TGTGCCAGCAGAAGGGGGTCAGGGGGGTACTACGAGCAGTACTTC; CDR3: CASRRGSGGYYEQYF
V: TRBV10-3; D: .; size: .; J: TRBJ2-7; DNA: TGTGCCATCAGTTTGACTGCCTACGAGCAGTACTTC; CDR3: CAISLTAYEQYF
V: TRBV7-2; D: .; size: few; J: TRBJ2-5; DNA: TGTGCCAGCAGGACGGGATTTCAAGAGACCCAGTACTTC; CDR3: CASRTGFQETQYF
V: TRBV6-6; D: TRBD2; size: few; J: TRBJ2-5; DNA: TGTGCCAGCACCACGGGGAGGGTCGGGGGTATGGAGACCCAGTACTTC; CDR3: CASTTGRVGGMETQYF
V: TRBV3-1; D: TRBD2; size: .; J: TRBJ2-1; DNA: TGTGCCAGCAGCCAAGAGATAGCGGGAGGGATCTACAATGAGCAGTTCTTC; CDR3: CASSQEIAGGIYNEQFF
V: TRBV27; D: .; size: .; J: TRBJ2-1; DNA: TGTGCCAGCAGTTTACTAATGCACAAGAATGAGCAGTTCTTC; CDR3: CASSLLMHKNEQFF